Following are 7 T cell receptor beta chains from one sample sequenced in a study of PD-L1 blockade in urothelial cancer. TCRdb keeps only in-frame clones here, not all; method: immunoSEQ multiplex PCR. The profile covers about 87,000 clones, with less than 90% appearing a single time and around 1.9% taken by the ten largest. The time point here: pretreatment peripheral blood. Sequencing was performed on PBMCs, taken around atezolizumab (anti-PD-L1) treatment. The receptors stem from a man aged 55 to 69 with urothelial cancer.

This sequence joins TRBV4-3 and TRBJ2-7; 13 bases align to TRBD2. Germline V gives CDR1 LGHNA, CDR2 YSLEER. The CDR3 has 15 residues. J was trimmed by 3 bases and V by 4 bases; bases with no gene match: 3. This CDR3 is CASSRGTSGNYEQYF. The CDR3 bases are TGCGCCAGCAGCCGAGGGACTAGCGGGAACTACGAGCAGTACTTC.

This clone was seen only once. This rearrangement joins TRBV30 to TRBJ1-5, with D uncertain. There are 13 residues in the CDR3. Germline V lookup: CDR1 GTSNPN, CDR2 SVGIG (reference sequence). The germline V and J ends were trimmed by 5 bases and 0 bases, with 8 bases remaining between them. CDR3 protein: CAWAGSSNQPQHF. CDR3 bases: TGTGCCTGGGCCGGGAGTAGCAATCAGCCCCAGCATTTT.

The rearrangement joins TRBV29-1 to TRBJ1-2, with D perhaps TRBD1 (5 bases). Trimming took 6 bases from V and 2 from J, leaving 10 bases between them. This CDR3 is built from 12 residues. The germline gives CDR1 SQVTM, CDR2 ANQGSEA. The CDR3 protein is CSVRTLNYGYTF. CDR3 in DNA: TGCAGCGTACGGACACTCAACTATGGCTACACCTTC.

V is TRBV5-4 and J is TRBJ2-7; D unclear. Trimming shortened V by 0 bases and J by 0 bases, and 7 bases separated the two germline ends. The CDR3 extends over 14 amino acids. Per the germline V gene, CDR1 is SGHNT and CDR2 is YYREEE (reference sequence). The CDR3 coding sequence is TGTGCCAGCAGCTTGGACGGTGCCTCCTACGAGCAGTACTTC. As protein: CASSLDGASYEQYF. The full variable domain, rest sourced from reference TRBV5-4 and TRBJ2-7, is ETGVTQSPTHLIKTRGQQVTLRCSSQSGHNTVSWYQQALGQGPQFIFQYYREEENGRGNFPPRFSGLQFPNYSSELNVNALELDDSALYLCASSLDGASYEQYFGPGTRLTVT.

This clone turned up a few times. The chain is built from TRBV2 and TRBJ1-6; the match to TRBD1 covers 10 bases. V was clipped by 4 bases and J by 10 bases; unmatched bases: 1. The CDR3 loop spans 13 amino acids. Germline values: CDR1 SNHLY, CDR2 FYNNEI. The CDR3 sequence is CASSGDRGSPLHF. In DNA, the CDR3 is TGTGCCAGCAGTGGGGACAGGGGCTCACCCCTCCACTTT.

CDR3 sequence (DNA): TGCGCCAGCAGCATGACTAGCGGGGGGGCCTTGGGGACCCAGTACTTC. Its protein product is CASSMTSGGALGTQYF. The rearrangement joins TRBV5-1 to TRBJ2-5; TRBD2 agrees at 14 bases. The CDR3 is made up of 16 amino acids. The V gene end was trimmed by 4 bases and the J gene end by 7 bases; junction bases not matched to a gene: 9. Germline-derived CDR1 and CDR2 are SGHRS and YFSETQ.

The chain combines TRBV5-6 with TRBJ1-1; TRBD1 is a possible D gene (5 bases). The CDR3 contains 15 residues. Trimming pared 5 bases from V and 0 bases from J, leaving 14 bases between. In germline, CDR1 is SGHDT, CDR2 YYEEEE. The CDR3 nucleotides are TGTGCCAGCAGTAGGAGTACAGGCTTGAACACTGAAGCTTTCTTT. As protein: CASSRSTGLNTEAFF. Combining the CDR3 with reference TRBV5-6 and TRBJ1-1 gives the whole variable domain DAGVTQSPTHLIKTRGQQVTLRCSPKSGHDTVSWYQQALGQGPQFIFQYYEEEERQRGNFPDRFSGHQFPNYSSELNVNALLLGDSALYLCASSRSTGLNTEAFFGQGTRLTVV.